The 7 T cell receptor beta chains given below trace back to one sample, sequenced in a study of control samples from healthy donors and cancer patients. This table comes from immunoSEQ multiplex PCR, and its TCRdb copy is limited to in-frame clones, with some not included. Among around 140,000 clones listed, 75% to 95% were seen once. The sequencing input was blood. The receptor source for this set is a man aged 30 to 39 in good health.

The rearrangement links TRBV6-1 to TRBJ2-3, with 9 bases aligning to TRBD1. CDR1 is MNHNS and CDR2 is SASEGT in the germline V gene. CDR3 length: 17 amino acids. Trimming took 4 bases from V and 2 from J; bases not matched to a gene: 10. Here the CDR3 DNA reads TGTGCCAGCAGTGGCCCTACCCGGGACAGGGTCACAGATACGCAGTATTTT. Translating gives CASSGPTRDRVTDTQYF.

This chain connects TRBV19 to TRBJ2-7, with 8 bases aligning to TRBD2. V was clipped by 0 bases and J by 3 bases; unmatched bases: 4. The CDR3 contains 15 residues. The germline V gene encodes CDR1 LNHDA and CDR2 SQIVND (reference sequence). The CDR3 sequence: CASSIDGGAFYEQYF. Here the CDR3 DNA reads TGTGCCAGTAGTATAGACGGGGGGGCCTTCTACGAGCAGTACTTC.

The rearrangement uses TRBV4-2 and TRBJ2-7; D may be TRBD1 (7 bases). Germline V gene data show CDR1 as LGHNA and CDR2 as YNFKEQ. The CDR3 length is 14 residues. Trimming shortened V by 4 bases and J by 6 bases, and 16 bases separated the two germline ends. The CDR3: CASSRGQGGSEQYF. The CDR3 coding sequence is TGTGCCAGCAGCCGCGGCCAGGGGGGCTCCGAGCAGTACTTC.

The chain combines TRBV27 with TRBJ1-5; D ambiguous. This CDR3 region has 14 residues. V dropped 2 bases and J dropped 2 bases, with 7 bases sitting between them. Per the germline V gene, CDR1 is MNHEY and CDR2 is SMNVEV (reference sequence). As DNA, the CDR3 is TGTGCCAGCAGTTTAAGAGGTGGCAATCAGCCCCAGCATTTT. Residues: CASSLRGGNQPQHF.

The chain links TRBV4-1 to TRBJ2-3; D uncertain. The germline CDR1 and CDR2 sequences are MGHRA and YSYEKL. The germline V and J ends were trimmed by 1 base and 3 bases, with 5 bases remaining between them. CDR3 length: 13 residues. The CDR3 nucleotides are TGCGCCAGCAGCCAAGTTCTTACAGATACGCAGTATTTT. Amino acid sequence: CASSQVLTDTQYF.

This clone showed up just once. The chain has TRBV27 and TRBJ1-5, with D uncertain. The CDR3 is 14 amino acids. Looked up from germline, CDR1 is MNHEY and CDR2 is SMNVEV (reference sequence). The V end lost 2 bases, the J end lost 7 bases, and 12 bases lay between the germline ends. CDR3 coding DNA: TGTGCCAGCAGTTTAGGGTATGGTGGCCAGCCCCAGCATTTT. It specifies CASSLGYGGQPQHF.

CDR3 in DNA: TGTGCTAGTGGGGAACAGGGGGCGGGGAATGAGCAGTTCTTC. Translated: CASGEQGAGNEQFF. The rearrangement joins TRBV12-5 to TRBJ2-1; 9 positions agree with TRBD1. Germline trimming cut 6 bases from V and 7 bases from J; bases unmatched to any gene: 7. The CDR3 has 14 amino acids. Germline loops: CDR1 LGHNT, CDR2 FRNRAP.